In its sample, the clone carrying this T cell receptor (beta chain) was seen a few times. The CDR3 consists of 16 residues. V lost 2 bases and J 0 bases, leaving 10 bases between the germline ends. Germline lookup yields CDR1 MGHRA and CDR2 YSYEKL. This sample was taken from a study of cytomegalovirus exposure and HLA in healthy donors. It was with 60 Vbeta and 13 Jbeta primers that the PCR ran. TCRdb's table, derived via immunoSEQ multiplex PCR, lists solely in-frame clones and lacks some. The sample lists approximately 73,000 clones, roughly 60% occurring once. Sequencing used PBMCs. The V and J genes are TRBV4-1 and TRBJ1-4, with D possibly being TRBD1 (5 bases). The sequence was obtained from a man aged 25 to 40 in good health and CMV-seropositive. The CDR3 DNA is TGCGCCAGCAGCCAACAGGGTTCTGCAACTAATGAAAAACTGTTTTTT. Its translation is CASSQQGSATNEKLFF.